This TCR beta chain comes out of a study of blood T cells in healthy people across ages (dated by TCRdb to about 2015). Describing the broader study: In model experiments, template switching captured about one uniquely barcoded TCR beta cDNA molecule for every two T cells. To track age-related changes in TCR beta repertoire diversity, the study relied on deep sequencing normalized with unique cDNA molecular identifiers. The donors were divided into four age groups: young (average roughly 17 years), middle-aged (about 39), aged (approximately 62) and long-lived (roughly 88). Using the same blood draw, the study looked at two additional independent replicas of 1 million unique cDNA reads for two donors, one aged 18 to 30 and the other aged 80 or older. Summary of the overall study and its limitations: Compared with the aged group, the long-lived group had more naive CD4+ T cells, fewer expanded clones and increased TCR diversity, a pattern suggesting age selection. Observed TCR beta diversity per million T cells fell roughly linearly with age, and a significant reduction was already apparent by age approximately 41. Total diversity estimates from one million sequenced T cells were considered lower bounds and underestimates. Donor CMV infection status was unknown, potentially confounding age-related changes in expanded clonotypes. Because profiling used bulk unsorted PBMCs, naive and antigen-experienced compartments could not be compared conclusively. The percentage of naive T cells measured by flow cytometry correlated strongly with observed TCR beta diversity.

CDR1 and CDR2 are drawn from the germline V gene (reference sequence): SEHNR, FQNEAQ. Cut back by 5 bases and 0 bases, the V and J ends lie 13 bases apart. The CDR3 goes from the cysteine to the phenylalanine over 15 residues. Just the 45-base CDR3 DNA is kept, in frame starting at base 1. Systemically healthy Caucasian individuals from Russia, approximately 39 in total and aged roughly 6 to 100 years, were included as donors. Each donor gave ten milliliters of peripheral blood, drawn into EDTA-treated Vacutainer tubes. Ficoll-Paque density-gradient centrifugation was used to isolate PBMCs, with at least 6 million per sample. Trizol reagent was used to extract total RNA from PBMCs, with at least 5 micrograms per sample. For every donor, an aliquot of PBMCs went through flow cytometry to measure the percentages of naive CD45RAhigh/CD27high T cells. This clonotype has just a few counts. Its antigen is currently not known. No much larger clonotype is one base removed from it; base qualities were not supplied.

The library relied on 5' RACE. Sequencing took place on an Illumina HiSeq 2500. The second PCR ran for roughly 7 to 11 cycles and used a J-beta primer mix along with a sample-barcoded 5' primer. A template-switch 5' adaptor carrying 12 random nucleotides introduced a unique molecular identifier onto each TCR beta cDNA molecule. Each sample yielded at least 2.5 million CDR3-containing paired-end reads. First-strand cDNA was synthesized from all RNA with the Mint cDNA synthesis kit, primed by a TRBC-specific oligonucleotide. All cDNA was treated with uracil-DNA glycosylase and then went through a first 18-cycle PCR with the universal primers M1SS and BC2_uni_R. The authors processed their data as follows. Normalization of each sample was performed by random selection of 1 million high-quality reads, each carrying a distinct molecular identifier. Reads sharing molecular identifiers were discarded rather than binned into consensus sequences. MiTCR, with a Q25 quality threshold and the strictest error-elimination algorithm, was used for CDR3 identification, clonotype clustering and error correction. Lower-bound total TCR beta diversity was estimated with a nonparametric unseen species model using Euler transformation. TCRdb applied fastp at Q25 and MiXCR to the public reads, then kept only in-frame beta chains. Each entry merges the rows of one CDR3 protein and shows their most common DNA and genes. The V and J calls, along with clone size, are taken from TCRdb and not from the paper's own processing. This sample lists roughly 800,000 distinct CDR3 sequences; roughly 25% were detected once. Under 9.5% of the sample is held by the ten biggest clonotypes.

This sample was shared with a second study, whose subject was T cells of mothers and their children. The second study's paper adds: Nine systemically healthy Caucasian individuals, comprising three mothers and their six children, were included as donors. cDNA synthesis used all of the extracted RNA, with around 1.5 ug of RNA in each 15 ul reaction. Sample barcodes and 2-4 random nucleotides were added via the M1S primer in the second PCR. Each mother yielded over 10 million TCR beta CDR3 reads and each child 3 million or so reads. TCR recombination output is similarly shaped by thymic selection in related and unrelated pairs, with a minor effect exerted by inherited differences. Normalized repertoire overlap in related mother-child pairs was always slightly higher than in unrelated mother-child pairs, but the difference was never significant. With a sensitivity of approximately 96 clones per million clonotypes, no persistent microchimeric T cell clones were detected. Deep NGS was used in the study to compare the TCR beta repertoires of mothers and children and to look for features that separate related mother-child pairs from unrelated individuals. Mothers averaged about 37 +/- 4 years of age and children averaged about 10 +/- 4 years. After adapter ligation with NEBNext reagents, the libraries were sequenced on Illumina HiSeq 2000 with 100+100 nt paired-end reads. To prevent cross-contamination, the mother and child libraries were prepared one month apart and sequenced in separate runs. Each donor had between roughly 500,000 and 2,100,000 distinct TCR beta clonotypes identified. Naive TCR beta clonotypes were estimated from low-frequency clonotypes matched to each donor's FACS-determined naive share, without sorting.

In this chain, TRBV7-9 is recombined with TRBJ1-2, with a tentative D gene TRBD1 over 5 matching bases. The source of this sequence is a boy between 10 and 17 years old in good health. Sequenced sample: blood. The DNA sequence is TGTGCCAGCAGCCATACGACAGTACCTAACTATGGCTACACCTTC. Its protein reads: CASSHTTVPNYGYTF.